The text below deals with one T cell receptor (beta chain). The antigen remains undetermined. The sample originates from a study of beta chain features in type 1 diabetes. General study findings and limits: Because the template was cDNA, high-expressing cells might be over-represented.

Reverse transcribing all isolated RNA meant expressed TCRB transcripts were sequenced. Profiled with immunoSEQ multiplex PCR; TCRdb holds only in-frame clones, not every one. Among just over 450,000 clones listed, 30% were seen once. The CDR3 is made up of 16 amino acids. In germline, CDR1 is SGHVS, CDR2 FQNEAQ. Trimming removed 5 bases at V and 5 bases at J, with 20 bases between. This chain connects TRBV7-8 to TRBJ2-3; D is unclear. The receptor's source is a man aged 18 to 29 in good health. The sequenced sample was naive CD4+ T cells from blood. This CDR3 reads CASSDLDWRLGDTQYF. In DNA, the CDR3 is TGTGCCAGCAGCGACCTGGATTGGCGCCTGGGAGATACGCAGTATTTT.